The following is a T cell receptor (beta chain) sequence with its context. Germline V CDR1 and CDR2: DFQATT, SNEGSKA (reference sequence). The CDR3 spans 14 residues. Trimming took off 3 bases at V and 4 bases at J, with 14 bases between the two ends. Purified naive CD4+ T cells were depleted of CD25+ Tregs. TCRdb re-called the 5' RACE reads with MiXCR, one entry per CDR3 protein. The sample has about 34,000 distinct CDR3 sequences, approximately 27% seen once. This sequence joins TRBV20-1 and TRBJ2-3; D possibly corresponds to TRBD1 (6 bases). The sample was naive CD4+ T cells sorted from a lymph node. Specified subset: naive CD4+ T cells, CD4+CD45RA+CD25-. The receptor's source is a female donor with breast cancer. CDR3 DNA: TGCAGTGCTAGGCTGACAGGCGGCTCAGATACGCAGTATTTT. As protein: CSARLTGGSDTQYF.